One and the same sample provided the 6 T cell receptor beta chains below, sequenced in a study of metastatic and nonmetastatic thyroid tumors. With MiXCR, TCRdb reprocessed the PCR reads. The sample holds 25,000 to 35,000 clones, 16% seen once. No patient had received any treatment before thyroid surgery. Sequencing input: blood. The receptor set was obtained from a female donor with papillary thyroid cancer or a benign thyroid nodule (not recorded which). Some clones in this sample may be carry-over from other donors' samples.

This clone was observed at least ten times. CDR3 bases: TGTGCCTGGAGGATGGGAGTGGGCAATCAGCCCCAGCATTTT. Translating it yields CAWRMGVGNQPQHF. V is TRBV30 and J is TRBJ1-5; D remains unclear. Germline V gives CDR1 GTSNPN, CDR2 SVGIG (reference sequence). Deletions cut 3 bases from V and 2 bases from J, with 11 bases between. CDR3 length equals 14 residues.

In this sample, this clone turned up many times. V is TRBV6-1 and J is TRBJ2-3, with 7 bases that match TRBD1. The V and J ends lost 4 bases and 1 base, in that order; junction bases with no gene match: 2. The CDR3 has 14 amino acids. Germline lookup yields CDR1 MNHNS and CDR2 SASEGT. The chain's CDR3 is CASSGGGGTDTQYF. CDR3 in DNA: TGTGCCAGCAGTGGAGGGGGCGGCACAGATACGCAGTATTTT.

Details on this clone: This could be a read error, since a much larger clone is one nucleotide away. The same CDR3 arises from other DNA sequences in this sample as well. This rearrangement joins TRBV9 to TRBJ2-7, with D uncertain. Trimming shortened V by 4 bases and J by 2 bases, and 16 bases separated the two germline ends. The length of the CDR3 is 15 residues. The germline CDR1 and CDR2 sequences are SGDLS and YYNGEE. CDR3 region: CASSPYGSQTYEQYF. The CDR3 DNA reads TGTGCCAGCAGCCCATACGGATCTCAAACCTACGAGCAGTACTTC. Based on the CDR3 plus reference TRBV9 and TRBJ2-7, the full variable domain is DSGVTQTPKHLITATGQRVTLRCSPRSGDLSVYWYQQSLDQGLQFLIQYYNGEERAKGNILERFSAQQFPDLHSELNLSSLELGDSALYFCASSPYGSQTYEQYFGPGTRLTVT.

This clone was observed a few times. Without the conserved terminal phenylalanine or tryptophan, this CDR3 likely stems from a read error. The gene calls are TRBV28 and TRBJ1-1; D is uncertain. Germline CDR1 and CDR2: MDHEN and SYDVKM. The CDR3 spans 12 residues. V was shortened by 8 bases and J by 4 bases, with 11 bases between the two germline ends. CDR3 sequence: CASQRQFTEAFL. In DNA form, the CDR3 reads TGTGCCAGCCAACGCCAGTTCACTGAAGCTTTCCTT.

Only a few counts were recorded for this clone. The chain uses TRBV30 and TRBJ1-2, with TRBD1 matching 9 bases. The CDR3 is made up of 15 amino acids. Trimming cost V 3 bases and J 2 bases; bases outside gene matches: 7. Looked up from germline, CDR1 is GTSNPN and CDR2 is SVGIG (reference sequence). CDR3 coding DNA: TGTGCCTGGAGCGCCGGGACAGGGAACAACTATGGCTACACCTTC. Its translation is CAWSAGTGNNYGYTF.

Notes on this clone: This may be a read error, as it is one base from a much larger clone. The chain uses TRBV7-6 and TRBJ2-3; the D gene is possibly TRBD2 (5 bases). The V end was cut by 5 bases, the J end by 8 bases, with 20 bases between. There are 15 residues in the CDR3. The V gene's germline CDR1 is SGHVS and CDR2 FNYEAQ. CDR3: CASSTIGPEVCTQYF. Here the CDR3 DNA reads TGTGCCAGCAGCACAATAGGACCGGAGGTCTGTACGCAGTATTTT.